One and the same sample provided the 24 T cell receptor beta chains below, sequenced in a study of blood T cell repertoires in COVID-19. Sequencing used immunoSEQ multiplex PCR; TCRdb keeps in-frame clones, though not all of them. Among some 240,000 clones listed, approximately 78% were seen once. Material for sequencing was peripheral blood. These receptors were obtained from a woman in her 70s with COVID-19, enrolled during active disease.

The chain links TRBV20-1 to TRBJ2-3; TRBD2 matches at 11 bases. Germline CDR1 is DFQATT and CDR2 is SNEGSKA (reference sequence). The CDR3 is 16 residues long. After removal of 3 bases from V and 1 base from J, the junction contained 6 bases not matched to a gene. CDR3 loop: CSASTSGSSGTDTQYF. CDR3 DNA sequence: TGCAGTGCTAGTACTAGCGGGAGTAGTGGCACAGATACGCAGTATTTT.

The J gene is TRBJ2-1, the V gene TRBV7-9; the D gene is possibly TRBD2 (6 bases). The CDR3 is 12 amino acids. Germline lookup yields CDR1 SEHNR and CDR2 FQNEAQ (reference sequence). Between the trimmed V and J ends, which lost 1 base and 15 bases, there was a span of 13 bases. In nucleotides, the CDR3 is TGTGCCAGCAGCTTAGTCGGGGGAGCGCCGTTCTTC. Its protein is CASSLVGGAPFF.

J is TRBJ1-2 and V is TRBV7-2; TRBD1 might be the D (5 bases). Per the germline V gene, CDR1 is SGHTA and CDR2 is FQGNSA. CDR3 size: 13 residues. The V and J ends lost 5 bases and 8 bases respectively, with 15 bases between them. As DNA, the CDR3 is TGTGCCAGCAGCCGTCTAGGGGTGGCGGGCTACACCTTC. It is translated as CASSRLGVAGYTF.

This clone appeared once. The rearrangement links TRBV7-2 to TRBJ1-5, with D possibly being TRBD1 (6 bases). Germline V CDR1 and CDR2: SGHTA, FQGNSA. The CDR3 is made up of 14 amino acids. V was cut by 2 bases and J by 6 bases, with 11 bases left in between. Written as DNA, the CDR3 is TGTGCCAGCAGCTTATCAGGGGTGGGTCAGCCCCAGCATTTT. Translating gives CASSLSGVGQPQHF.

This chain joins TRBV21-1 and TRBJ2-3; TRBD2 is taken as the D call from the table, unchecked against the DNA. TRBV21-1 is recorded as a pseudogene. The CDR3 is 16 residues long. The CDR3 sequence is CASSNPGLAGRDTQYF. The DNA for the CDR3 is TGTGCCAGCAGCAACCCAGGACTAGCGGGGAGAGATACGCAGTATTTT.

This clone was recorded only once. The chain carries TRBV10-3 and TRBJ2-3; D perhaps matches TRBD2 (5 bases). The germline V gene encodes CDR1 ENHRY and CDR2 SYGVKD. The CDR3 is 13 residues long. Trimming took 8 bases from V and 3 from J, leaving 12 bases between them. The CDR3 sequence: CAIGSQPTDTQYF. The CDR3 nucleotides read TGTGCCATCGGGAGCCAACCAACAGATACGCAGTATTTT.

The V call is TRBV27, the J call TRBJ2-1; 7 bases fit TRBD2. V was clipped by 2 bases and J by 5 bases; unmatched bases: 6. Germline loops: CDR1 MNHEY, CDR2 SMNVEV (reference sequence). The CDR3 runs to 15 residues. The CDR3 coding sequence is TGTGCCAGCAGTTTAATGGCTAGCGGAAACAATGAGCAGTTCTTC. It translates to CASSLMASGNNEQFF.

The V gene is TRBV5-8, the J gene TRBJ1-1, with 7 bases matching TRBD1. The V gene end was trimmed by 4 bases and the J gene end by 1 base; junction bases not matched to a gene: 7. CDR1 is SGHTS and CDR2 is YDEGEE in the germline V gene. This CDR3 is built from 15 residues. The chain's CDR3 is CASSGHRGGNTEAFF. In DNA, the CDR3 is TGTGCCAGCAGCGGGCACAGGGGAGGGAACACTGAAGCTTTCTTT.

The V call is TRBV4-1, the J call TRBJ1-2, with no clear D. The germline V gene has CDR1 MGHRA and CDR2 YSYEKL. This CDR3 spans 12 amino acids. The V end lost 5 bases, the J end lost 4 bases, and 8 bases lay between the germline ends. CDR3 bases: TGCGCCAGCAGCTTTCCCGGCTATGGCTACACCTTC. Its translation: CASSFPGYGYTF.

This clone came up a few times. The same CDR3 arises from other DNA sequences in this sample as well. The CDR3 region has the DNA TGTGCCAGCAGCTTGTTAACCACTTACGAGCAGTACTTC. Residues: CASSLLTTYEQYF. The V and J genes are TRBV5-4 and TRBJ2-7; D gene uncertain. Trimming took off 1 base at V and 4 bases at J, with 9 bases between the two ends. Germline V gene sequence: CDR1 SGHNT, CDR2 YYREEE (reference sequence). The CDR3 runs 13 residues.

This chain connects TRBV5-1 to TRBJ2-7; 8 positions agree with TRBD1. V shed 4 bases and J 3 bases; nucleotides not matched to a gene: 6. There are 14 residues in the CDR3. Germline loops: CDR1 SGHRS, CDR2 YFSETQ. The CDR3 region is CASSTTGDNYEQYF. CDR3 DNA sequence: TGCGCCAGCAGCACGACAGGGGACAACTACGAGCAGTACTTC.

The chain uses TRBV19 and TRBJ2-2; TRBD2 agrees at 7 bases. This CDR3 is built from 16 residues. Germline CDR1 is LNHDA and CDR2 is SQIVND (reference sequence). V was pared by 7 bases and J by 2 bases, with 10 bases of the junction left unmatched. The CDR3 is CASTASGILNTGELFF. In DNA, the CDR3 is TGTGCCAGTACGGCTAGCGGAATCCTTAACACCGGGGAGCTGTTTTTT.

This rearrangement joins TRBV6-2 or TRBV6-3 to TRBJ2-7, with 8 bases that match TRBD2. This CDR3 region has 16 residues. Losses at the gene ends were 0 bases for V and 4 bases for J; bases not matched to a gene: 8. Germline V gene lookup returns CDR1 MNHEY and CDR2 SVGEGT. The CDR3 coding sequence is TGTGCCAGCAGTTACTCCGGGACTAGTGTAGAGTACGAGCAGTACTTC. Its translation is CASSYSGTSVEYEQYF.

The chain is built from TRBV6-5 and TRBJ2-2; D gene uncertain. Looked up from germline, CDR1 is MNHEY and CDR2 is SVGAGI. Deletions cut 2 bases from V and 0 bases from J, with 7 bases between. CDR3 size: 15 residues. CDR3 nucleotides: TGTGCCAGCAGTTACGGCAGCGCGAACACCGGGGAGCTGTTTTTT. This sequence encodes CASSYGSANTGELFF.

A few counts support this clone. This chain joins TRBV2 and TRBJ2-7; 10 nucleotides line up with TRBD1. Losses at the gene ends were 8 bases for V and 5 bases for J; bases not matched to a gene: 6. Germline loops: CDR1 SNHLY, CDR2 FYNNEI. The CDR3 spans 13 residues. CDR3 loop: CASRGDRGHEQYF. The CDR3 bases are TGTGCCAGCCGAGGGGACAGGGGACACGAGCAGTACTTC.

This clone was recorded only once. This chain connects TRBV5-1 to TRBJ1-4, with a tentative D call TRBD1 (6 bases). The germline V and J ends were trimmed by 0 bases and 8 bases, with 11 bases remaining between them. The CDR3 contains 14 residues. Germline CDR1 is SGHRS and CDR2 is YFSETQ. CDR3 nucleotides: TGCGCCAGCAGCTTGGGACAGGACCGCGAAAAACTGTTTTTT. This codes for CASSLGQDREKLFF.

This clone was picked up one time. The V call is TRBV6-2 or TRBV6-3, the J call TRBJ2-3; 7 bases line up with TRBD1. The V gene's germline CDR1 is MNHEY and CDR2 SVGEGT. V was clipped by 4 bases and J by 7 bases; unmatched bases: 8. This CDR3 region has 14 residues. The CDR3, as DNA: TGTGCCAGCAGTTTCCGGGACAGAGGAAATACGCAGTATTTT. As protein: CASSFRDRGNTQYF.

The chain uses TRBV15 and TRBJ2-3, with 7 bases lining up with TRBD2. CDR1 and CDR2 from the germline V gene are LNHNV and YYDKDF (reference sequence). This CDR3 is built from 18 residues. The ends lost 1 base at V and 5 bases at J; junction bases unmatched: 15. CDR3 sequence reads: CATSRVTSALSRVDTQYF. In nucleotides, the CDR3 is TGTGCCACCAGCAGAGTTACTAGCGCCCTTTCAAGGGTAGATACGCAGTATTTT.

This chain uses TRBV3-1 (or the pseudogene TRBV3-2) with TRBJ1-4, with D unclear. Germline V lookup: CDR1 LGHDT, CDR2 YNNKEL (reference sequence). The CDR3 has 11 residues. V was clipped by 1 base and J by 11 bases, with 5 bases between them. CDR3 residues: CASSQGRKLFF. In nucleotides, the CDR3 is TGTGCCAGCAGCCAAGGCCGGAAACTGTTTTTT.

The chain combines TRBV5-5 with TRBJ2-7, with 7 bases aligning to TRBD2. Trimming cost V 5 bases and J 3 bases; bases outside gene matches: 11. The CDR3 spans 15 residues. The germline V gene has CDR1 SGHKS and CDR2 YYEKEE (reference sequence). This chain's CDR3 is CASSPLSGKVYEQYF. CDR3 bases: TGTGCCAGCAGTCCTCTCAGCGGGAAAGTCTACGAGCAGTACTTC.

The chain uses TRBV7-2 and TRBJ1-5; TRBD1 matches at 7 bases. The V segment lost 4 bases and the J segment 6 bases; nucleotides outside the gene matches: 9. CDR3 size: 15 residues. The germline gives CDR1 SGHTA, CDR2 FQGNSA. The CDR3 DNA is TGTGCCAGCAGCTCCAACACAGGGGAGAGTCAGCCCCAGCATTTT. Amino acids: CASSSNTGESQPQHF.

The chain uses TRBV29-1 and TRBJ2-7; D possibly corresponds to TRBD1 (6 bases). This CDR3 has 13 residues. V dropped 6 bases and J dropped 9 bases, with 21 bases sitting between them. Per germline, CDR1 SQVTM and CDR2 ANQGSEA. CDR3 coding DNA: TGCAGCGTCGGCAATAGGACAGTCCCCGGGCAGTACTTC. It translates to CSVGNRTVPGQYF.

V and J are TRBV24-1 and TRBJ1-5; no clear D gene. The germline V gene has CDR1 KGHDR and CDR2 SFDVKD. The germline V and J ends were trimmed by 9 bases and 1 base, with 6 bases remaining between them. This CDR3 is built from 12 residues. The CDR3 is CATLESNQPQHF. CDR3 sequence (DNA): TGTGCCACCCTTGAGAGCAATCAGCCCCAGCATTTT.

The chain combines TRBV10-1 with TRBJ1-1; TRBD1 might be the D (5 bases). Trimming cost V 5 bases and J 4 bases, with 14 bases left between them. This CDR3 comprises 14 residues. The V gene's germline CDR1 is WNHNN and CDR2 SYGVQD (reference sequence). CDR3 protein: CASSNFNRGTEAFF. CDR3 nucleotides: TGCGCCAGCAGTAACTTCAATAGGGGCACTGAAGCTTTCTTT.